This paragraph reports one T cell receptor (beta chain). Its antigen is currently unknown. PCR involved 60 Vbeta and 13 Jbeta primers. Clones were sequenced by immunoSEQ multiplex PCR, and TCRdb holds only the in-frame ones, with some missing. The data show 75,000 to 80,000 clones, and the top ten clones hold approximately 4.2%. There are 14 residues in the CDR3. The germline V gene has CDR1 SGHRS and CDR2 YFSETQ. V lost 5 bases to trimming and J lost 10 bases; unmatched junction nucleotides: 14. This sample is drawn from a study of cytomegalovirus exposure and HLA in healthy donors. Findings and limits, study-wide: Previous analysis showed most TCR beta V segments were productive about 90% or about 30% of the time. Specificity of a few CMV-associated chains for CMV antigens was verified in vitro.

The source material was PBMCs. The receptor was isolated from a man aged 18-30 years in good health and CMV-seropositive. This chain connects TRBV5-1 to TRBJ1-2, with TRBD1 matching 7 bases. The CDR3 protein is CASRVTAGTADYTF. In nucleotides, the CDR3 is TGCGCCAGCAGGGTGACCGCCGGGACAGCCGACTACACCTTC.